One and the same sample provided the 20 T cell receptor beta chains below, sequenced in a study of vaccination and CD4 T cells after COVID-19. Sequenced with the Oncomine TCR Beta short-read assay was DNA taken from cultured CD4+ T cells. One entry per CDR3 protein results from TCRdb running MiXCR on the PCR reads. Of about 26,000 distinct CDR3 sequences in the sample, around 41% are singletons; the top ten hold about 5.2%. For these TCRs, the target antigens are not known. Regarding time point: late sampling 161 to 241 days after vaccination in three convalescent patients. Treatment: approximately nine-day PBMC culture with coronavirus spike peptide pools or control peptides (ViraFEST assay). Sample: CD4+ T cells from blood, cultured in vitro, taken about 7 months after SARS-CoV-2 vaccination. The receptor source for this set is a human donor who had recovered from COVID-19.

The chain recombines TRBV7-9 with TRBJ1-1; D remains unclear. V lost 8 bases to trimming and J lost 4 bases, with 14 bases between them. The CDR3 sequence is 13 residues long. Germline V CDR1 and CDR2: SEHNR, FQNEAQ (reference sequence). This chain's CDR3 is CASVPEWGTEAFF. CDR3 in DNA: TGTGCCAGCGTTCCCGAATGGGGCACTGAAGCTTTCTTT.

This clonotype was seen a handful of times. The rearrangement joins TRBV20-1 to TRBJ2-2; D gene unclear. V lost 7 bases, J lost 1 base, and 7 bases lay in between. Germline CDR1 is DFQATT and CDR2 is SNEGSKA (reference sequence). The CDR3 covers 12 residues. The CDR3 sequence is CSGLENTGELFF. The CDR3 DNA follows: TGCAGTGGGCTAGAGAACACCGGGGAGCTGTTTTTT.

This clonotype was counted only a few times. The chain uses TRBV20-1 and TRBJ1-5; possibly TRBD1 for D (5 bases). Trimming shortened V by 3 bases and J by 0 bases, and 15 bases separated the two germline ends. This CDR3 contains 16 residues. Germline-derived CDR1 and CDR2 are DFQATT and SNEGSKA (reference sequence). In DNA, the CDR3 is TGCAGTGCTAGTACCCTACAGGAAAATAGCAATCAGCCCCAGCATTTT. This translates into CSASTLQENSNQPQHF.

The chain is built from TRBV7-3 and TRBJ1-2; D not resolved. CDR3 size: 12 residues. CDR1 is SGHTA, CDR2 FQGTGA, per germline. Trimming left V 5 bases short and J 4 bases short, with 8 bases between. The CDR3 sequence: CASSGGTYGYTF. The CDR3 nucleotides are TGTGCCAGCAGCGGTGGAACCTATGGCTACACCTTC.

V gene TRBV19 combines with J gene TRBJ1-5, with 8 bases matching TRBD1. The junction had 8 bases not matched to a gene; V was cut back by 3 bases and J by 7 bases. The CDR3 extends over 15 amino acids. Per the germline V gene, CDR1 is LNHDA and CDR2 is SQIVND (reference sequence). CDR3: CASSIRQGAGQPQHF. CDR3 coding DNA: TGTGCCAGTAGTATTCGTCAGGGGGCCGGGCAGCCCCAGCATTTT.

V and J are TRBV10-2 and TRBJ1-2; D call uncertain. This CDR3 has 13 residues. Germline loops: CDR1 WSHSY, CDR2 SAAADI. Between the trimmed V and J ends, which lost 3 bases and 5 bases, there was a span of 10 bases. DNA of the CDR3: TGCGCCAGCAGTGACCCTACGGGGTATGGCTACACCTTC. Its translation is CASSDPTGYGYTF.

In its sample, this clonotype was seen a few times. This chain links TRBV7-2 with TRBJ1-2; possible D gene TRBD1, 6 bases. The V end lost 5 bases, the J end lost 3 bases, and 10 bases lay between the germline ends. The CDR3 is made up of 13 amino acids. The germline CDR1 and CDR2 sequences are SGHTA and FQGNSA. The CDR3 coding sequence is TGTGCCAGCAGCCCGGACAGATACTATGGCTACACCTTC. Protein: CASSPDRYYGYTF.

V usage is TRBV5-4 and J usage is TRBJ2-7; 7 bases align to TRBD1. The V gene end was trimmed by 1 base and the J gene end by 0 bases; junction bases not matched to a gene: 7. Germline CDR1 reads SGHNT; CDR2 reads YYREEE (reference sequence). The CDR3 contains 16 residues. CDR3 sequence: CASSLLETGASYEQYF. In DNA, the CDR3 is TGTGCCAGCAGCTTGCTAGAAACAGGGGCCTCCTACGAGCAGTACTTC.

The chain has TRBV7-9 and TRBJ2-3, with 11 nucleotides matching TRBD2. V lost 6 bases to trimming and J lost 1 base; unmatched junction nucleotides: 3. The CDR3 is 15 residues long. Germline lookup yields CDR1 SEHNR and CDR2 FQNEAQ (reference sequence). CDR3 sequence (DNA): TGTGCCAGCAGGCTAGCGGGAGGTCGCACAGATACGCAGTATTTT. This gives the protein CASRLAGGRTDTQYF. Using reference TRBV7-9 and TRBJ2-3 for the parts outside the CDR3, the full variable domain is DTGVSQNPRHKITKRGQNVTFRCDPISEHNRLYWYRQTLGQGPEFLTYFQNEAQLEKSRLLSDRFSAERPKGSFSTLEIQRTEQGDSAMYLCASRLAGGRTDTQYFGPGTRLTVL.

The CDR3 here is CASSSRIGELFF. In DNA, the CDR3 is TGTGCCAGCAGCTCTAGAATAGGGGAGCTGTTTTTT. The chain has TRBV7-2 and TRBJ2-2; D call uncertain. The germline gives CDR1 SGHTA, CDR2 FQGNSA. The CDR3 consists of 12 residues. Trimming took 4 bases from V and 8 from J, leaving 8 bases between them.

DNA for the CDR3: TGCAGTGCTAGAGTGCCAGGGGGTAGGAAAGAGACCCAGTACTTC. This translates into CSARVPGGRKETQYF. J is TRBJ2-5 and V is TRBV20-1, with 7 bases aligning to TRBD1. Germline V lookup: CDR1 DFQATT, CDR2 SNEGSKA (reference sequence). Trimming removed 1 base from V and 3 bases from J; junction bases left unmatched: 8. The CDR3 covers 15 residues.

This chain uses TRBV20-1 with TRBJ1-1, with D unresolved. Germline CDR1 DFQATT, CDR2 SNEGSKA (reference sequence). The V end was cut by 3 bases, the J end by 1 base, with 9 bases between. The CDR3 is 13 residues long. This CDR3 reads CSASLPWNTEAFF. The CDR3 bases are TGCAGTGCTAGTCTACCGTGGAACACTGAAGCTTTCTTT.

This clonotype occurred a few times. V gene TRBV7-3 combines with J gene TRBJ2-5; D unresolved. V lost 2 bases and J 1 base, leaving 5 bases between the germline ends. CDR1 SGHTA and CDR2 FQGTGA come from the germline V gene. CDR3 size: 13 residues. The CDR3 protein is CASSLDRQETQYF. The CDR3 DNA sequence: TGTGCCAGCAGCTTAGACCGCCAAGAGACCCAGTACTTC.

The chain is built from TRBV21-1 and TRBJ2-5; the D segment call TRBD2 is taken from the table without a DNA check. TRBV21-1 is designated a pseudogene. The CDR3 extends over 15 amino acids. This CDR3 reads CASSKACGSPETQYF. The DNA for the CDR3 is TGTGCCAGCAGCAAAGCTTGCGGGTCGCCGGAGACCCAGTACTTC.

The rearrangement joins TRBV5-4 to TRBJ2-3, with 9 bases that match TRBD2. CDR1 and CDR2 (germline): SGHNT, YYREEE (reference sequence). The CDR3 loop spans 17 amino acids. V gave up 0 bases and J gave up 7 bases; unmatched junction bases: 12. Here the CDR3 reads CASSLGPAGGAKYTQYF. CDR3 DNA: TGTGCCAGCAGCTTGGGTCCCGCGGGAGGGGCGAAATATACGCAGTATTTT.

This clonotype was seen only a few times. The chain carries TRBV7-8 and TRBJ2-7; 7 bases are shared with TRBD2. The trim removed 3 bases at V and 3 bases at J, leaving 11 bases unmatched. Germline V gene sequence: CDR1 SGHVS, CDR2 FQNEAQ. The CDR3 length is 16 residues. CDR3 protein: CASSFRVSGGLYEQYF. The CDR3 DNA sequence: TGTGCCAGCAGCTTCCGGGTGTCGGGAGGCCTCTACGAGCAGTACTTC.

This clonotype was detected a few times. The chain joins TRBV7-3 to TRBJ1-2, with 7 bases aligning to TRBD1. The J segment lost 7 bases and the V segment lost 2 bases, leaving 4 bases of the junction unmatched. Germline V CDR1 and CDR2: SGHTA, FQGTGA. The CDR3 covers 13 residues. CDR3 region: CASSLDRASGYTF. The CDR3 region has the DNA TGTGCCAGCAGCTTAGACAGGGCCTCTGGCTACACCTTC.

This rearrangement joins TRBV19 to TRBJ2-7; no reliable D call. The CDR3 has 14 amino acids. Germline V gene sequence: CDR1 LNHDA, CDR2 SQIVND (reference sequence). V was shortened by 5 bases and J by 1 base, with 12 bases between the two germline ends. CDR3 DNA sequence: TGTGCCAGTAGTCCCCAGCAGGCATCCTACGAGCAGTACTTC. As protein: CASSPQQASYEQYF.

By sample fraction, this clonotype is medium-sized. V is TRBV15 and J is TRBJ2-3; TRBD2 matches 11 bases. The CDR3 loop spans 15 amino acids. V dropped 4 bases and J dropped 4; count of bases not matched to a gene: 4. Looked up from germline, CDR1 is LNHNV and CDR2 is YYDKDF (reference sequence). CDR3 region: CATSTGLADSDTQYF. Written as DNA, the CDR3 is TGTGCCACCAGCACGGGACTAGCGGACTCAGATACGCAGTATTTT.

As DNA, the CDR3 is TGTGCCAGCAGCTTAGGGACAGGGAAGGTACAGCCCCAGCATTTT. It encodes CASSLGTGKVQPQHF. The gene calls are TRBV7-9 and TRBJ1-5, with 8 nucleotides matching TRBD1. V shed 1 base and J 7 bases; nucleotides not matched to a gene: 6. From germline, CDR1 is SEHNR and CDR2 FQNEAQ (reference sequence). This CDR3 comprises 15 residues.